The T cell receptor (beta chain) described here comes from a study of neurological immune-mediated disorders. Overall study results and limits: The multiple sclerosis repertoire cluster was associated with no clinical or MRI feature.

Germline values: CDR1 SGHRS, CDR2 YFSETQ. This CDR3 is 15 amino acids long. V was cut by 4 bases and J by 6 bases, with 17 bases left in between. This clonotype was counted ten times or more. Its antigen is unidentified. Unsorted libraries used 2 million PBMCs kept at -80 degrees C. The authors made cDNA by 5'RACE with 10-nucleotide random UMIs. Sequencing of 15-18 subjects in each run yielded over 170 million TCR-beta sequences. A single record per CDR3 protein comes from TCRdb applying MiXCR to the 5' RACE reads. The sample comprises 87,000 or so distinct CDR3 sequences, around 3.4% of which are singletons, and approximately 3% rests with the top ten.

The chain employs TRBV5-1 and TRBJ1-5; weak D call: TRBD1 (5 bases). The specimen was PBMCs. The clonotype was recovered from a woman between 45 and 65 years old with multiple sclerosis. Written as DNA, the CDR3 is TGCGCCAGCAGCCTAGATGACAGTTTTGTTCAGCCCCAGCATTTT. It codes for CASSLDDSFVQPQHF. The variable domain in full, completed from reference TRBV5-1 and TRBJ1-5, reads KAGVTQTPRYLIKTRGQQVTLSCSPISGHRSVSWYQQTPGQGLQFLFEYFSETQRNKGNFPGRFSGRQFSNSRSEMNVSTLELGDSALYLCASSLDDSFVQPQHFGDGTRLSIL.